The present TCR beta chain was sequenced within a study of identical twins. Study findings and constraints: Shared out-of-frame alpha sequences (those common to twins) showed excess low generation probability.

Unique molecular identifiers were present on the cDNA, and a universal primer site came from template switching. TCRdb used MiXCR to reprocess the 5' RACE reads, holding one entry per CDR3 protein. Of 550,000 to 800,000 distinct CDR3 sequences listed, roughly 6.6% are singletons. Worth noting for this clonotype: Its antigen is unidentified.

This CDR3 spans 16 amino acids. Germline loops: CDR1 SGHRS, CDR2 YFSETQ. After removal of 0 bases from V and 4 bases from J, the junction contained 8 bases not matched to a gene. These records were also assigned to another study, of yellow fever vaccine responses in identical twins.

Sequencing used PBMCs. The rearrangement links TRBV5-1 to TRBJ2-5; 8 bases are a match to TRBD1. This clonotype was obtained from a woman aged 18 to 35 in good health. Here the CDR3 reads CASSLETGASGETQYF. The CDR3 nucleotides are TGCGCCAGCAGCTTGGAGACAGGGGCTTCGGGAGAGACCCAGTACTTC.